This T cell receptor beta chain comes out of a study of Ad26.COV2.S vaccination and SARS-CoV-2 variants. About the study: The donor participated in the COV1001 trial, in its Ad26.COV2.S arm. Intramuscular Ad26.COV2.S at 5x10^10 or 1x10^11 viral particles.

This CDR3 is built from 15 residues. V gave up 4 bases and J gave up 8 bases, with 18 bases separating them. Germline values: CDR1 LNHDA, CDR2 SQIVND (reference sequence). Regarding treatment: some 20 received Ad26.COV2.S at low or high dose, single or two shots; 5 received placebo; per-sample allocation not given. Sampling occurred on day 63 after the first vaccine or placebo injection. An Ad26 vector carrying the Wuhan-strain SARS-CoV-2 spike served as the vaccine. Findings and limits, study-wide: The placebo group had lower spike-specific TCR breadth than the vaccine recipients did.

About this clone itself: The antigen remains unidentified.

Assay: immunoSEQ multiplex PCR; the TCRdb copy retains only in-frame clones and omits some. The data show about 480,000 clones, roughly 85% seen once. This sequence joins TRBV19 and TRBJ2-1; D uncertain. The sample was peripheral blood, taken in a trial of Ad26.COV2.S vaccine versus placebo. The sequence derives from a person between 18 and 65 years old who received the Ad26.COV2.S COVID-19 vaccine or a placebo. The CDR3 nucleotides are TGTGCCAGTAGTACCCGCATGCCAACTGGCGATGAGCAGTTCTTC. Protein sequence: CASSTRMPTGDEQFF.